Each of the 21 T cell receptor beta chains below was sequenced from the same sample in a study of T cells after yellow fever vaccination. TCRdb independently ran MiXCR on the 5' RACE reads; one entry per CDR3 protein. The table records under 550,000 distinct CDR3 sequences, roughly 22% of them present only once. The material sequenced was PBMCs, taken approximately 22 days after the first yellow fever vaccination. The origin of the receptors is a man in his late teens or twenties who received the YFV17D yellow fever vaccine.

The gene calls are TRBV20-1 and TRBJ2-3; D remains unclear. This CDR3 is 11 amino acids long. The V end was cut by 6 bases, the J end by 0 bases, with 4 bases between. The germline V gene has CDR1 DFQATT and CDR2 SNEGSKA (reference sequence). Written as DNA, the CDR3 is TGCAGTGCCTTTAGCACAGATACGCAGTATTTT. It is translated as CSAFSTDTQYF.

The table lists this clonotype with a few counts. CDR3: CASSEAASYNSPLHF. The DNA for the CDR3 is TGTGCCAGCAGTGAGGCAGCCTCCTATAATTCACCCCTCCACTTT. The chain uses TRBV2 and TRBJ1-6; D gene uncertain. CDR1 and CDR2 (germline): SNHLY, FYNNEI. Trimming took 3 bases from V and 0 from J, leaving 6 bases between them. This CDR3 region has 15 residues. The entire variable domain, with the rest obtained from reference TRBV2 and TRBJ1-6, is as follows: EPEVTQTPSHQVTQMGQEVILRCVPISNHLYFYWYRQILGQKVEFLVSFYNNEISEKSEIFDDQFSVERPDGSNFTLKIRSTKLEDSAMYFCASSEAASYNSPLHFGNGTRLTVT.

This clonotype was recorded a few times. The J gene is TRBJ2-1, the V gene TRBV14; D perhaps matches TRBD2 (5 bases). This CDR3 spans 13 amino acids. The germline V gene encodes CDR1 SGHDN and CDR2 FVKESK. The V end was cut by 2 bases, the J end by 7 bases, with 9 bases between. CDR3 region: CASSQTRGNEQFF. CDR3 nucleotides: TGTGCCAGCAGCCAAACACGGGGAAATGAGCAGTTCTTC. Supplemented by reference TRBV14 and TRBJ2-1, the full variable domain reads EAGVTQFPSHSVIEKGQTVTLRCDPISGHDNLYWYRRVMGKEIKFLLHFVKESKQDESGMPNNRFLAERTGGTYSTLKVQPAELEDSGVYFCASSQTRGNEQFFGPGTRLTVL.

Comments on this clonotype: One junction end disagrees with the germline gene, perhaps due to a read error. The chain carries TRBV28 and TRBJ1-1; no definite D call. This CDR3 has 11 residues. Germline CDR1 is MDHEN and CDR2 is SYDVKM. This CDR3 is CASSLHTEAFF. CDR3 DNA sequence: TGTGCCAGCAGTTTACACACCGAAGCTTTCTTT.

This clonotype was found a few times. The genes are TRBV12-3 or TRBV12-4 and TRBJ1-1, with TRBD1 matching 10 bases. Trimming cost V 6 bases and J 1 base; bases outside gene matches: 17. The CDR3 length is 19 residues. The DNA for the CDR3 is TGTGCCAGCAGCCGGGGACAGGGGATGGGCCACGATCAGAACACTGAAGCTTTCTTT. It specifies CASSRGQGMGHDQNTEAFF.

The chain links TRBV10-3 to TRBJ1-5; D not resolved. The germline V gene has CDR1 ENHRY and CDR2 SYGVKD. V lost 2 bases and J lost 4, with 12 bases in between. The CDR3 totals 15 residues. The CDR3 loop is CAISEGPMRNQPQHF. The CDR3 DNA follows: TGTGCCATCAGTGAGGGGCCAATGCGGAATCAGCCCCAGCATTTT.

This clonotype occurred a few times. The V and J genes are TRBV30 and TRBJ2-1; a weak D match, TRBD1 (6 bases). CDR3 length equals 11 residues. Germline V gives CDR1 GTSNPN, CDR2 SVGIG (reference sequence). V was trimmed by 2 bases and J by 13 bases, leaving 12 bases between them. CDR3 sequence (DNA): TGTGCCTGGAGTCTACGACAGGTCCAGTTCTTC. This encodes CAWSLRQVQFF.

This clonotype was found a few times. The J gene is TRBJ2-5, the V gene TRBV15; perhaps D is TRBD1 or TRBD2 (7 bases each). V was trimmed by 3 bases and J by 0 bases, leaving 11 bases between them. Germline CDR1 LNHNV, CDR2 YYDKDF (reference sequence). The CDR3 covers 15 residues. The CDR3 protein is CATSRGGTDQETQYF. The DNA for the CDR3 is TGTGCCACCAGCAGGGGAGGGACAGACCAAGAGACCCAGTACTTC.

The table lists this clonotype with a few counts. The V and J genes are TRBV18 and TRBJ1-1; 9 nucleotides line up with TRBD1. Germline CDR1 KGHSH, CDR2 LQKENI. The CDR3 runs 14 residues. V dropped 4 bases and J dropped 6; count of bases not matched to a gene: 6. CDR3 protein: CASSLQGASAEAFF. As DNA, the CDR3 is TGTGCCAGCTCACTACAGGGGGCAAGCGCTGAAGCTTTCTTT.

This clonotype was detected only a few times. The chain employs TRBV4-2 and TRBJ1-5; TRBD1 matches at 8 bases. Germline values: CDR1 LGHNA, CDR2 YNFKEQ. The CDR3 sequence is 17 residues long. The V segment lost 3 bases and the J segment 6 bases; nucleotides outside the gene matches: 13. The DNA for the CDR3 is TGTGCCAGCAGCCACGGGGGATTTGGACAGGGCTTTCAGCCCCAGCATTTT. This translates into CASSHGGFGQGFQPQHF.

On this clonotype: One end of the junction fails to match germline, which may point to a read error. The chain uses TRBV24-1 and TRBJ2-3, with TRBD2 as a possible D gene (5 bases). CDR1 KGHDR and CDR2 SFDVKD come from the germline V gene. This CDR3 contains 15 residues. The CDR3, as DNA: TGTGCCACCAGTGATTTCGGGGAGAGCATAGATACGCAGTATTTT. This sequence encodes CATSDFGESIDTQYF.

This clonotype was detected only a few times. The J gene is TRBJ2-1, the V gene TRBV28; maybe TRBD1 (5 bases). CDR1 and CDR2 from the germline V gene are MDHEN and SYDVKM. The CDR3 length is 14 residues. The V end was cut by 3 bases, the J end by 6 bases, with 12 bases between. CDR3 amino acids: CASSFRAQGNEQFF. Written as DNA, the CDR3 is TGTGCCAGCAGTTTTCGTGCTCAGGGCAATGAGCAGTTCTTC.

The chain has TRBV28 and TRBJ2-2; 9 positions match TRBD1. Trimming took 7 bases from V and 4 from J; bases not matched to a gene: 7. This CDR3 comprises 15 residues. The V gene's germline CDR1 is MDHEN and CDR2 SYDVKM. The CDR3 spells CASNPQGAGTGELFF. As DNA, the CDR3 is TGTGCCAGCAACCCACAGGGGGCTGGCACCGGGGAGCTGTTTTTT. The full variable domain, with the rest looked up from reference TRBV28 and TRBJ2-2, is DVKVTQSSRYLVKRTGEKVFLECVQDMDHENMFWYRQDPGLGLRLIYFSYDVKMKEKGDIPEGYSVSREKKERFSLILESASTNQTSMYLCASNPQGAGTGELFFGEGSRLTVL.

The chain has TRBV7-9 and TRBJ2-2; 8 bases match TRBD1. CDR1 and CDR2 from the germline V gene are SEHNR and FQNEAQ (reference sequence). The V and J ends lost 4 bases and 5 bases, in that order; junction bases with no gene match: 6. CDR3 size: 15 residues. The CDR3 nucleotides are TGTGCCAGCAGCTACGGACAGGGTTTGACCGGGGAGCTGTTTTTT. Protein: CASSYGQGLTGELFF.

With respect to this clonotype: A junction end diverges from the germline sequence, so it may reflect a read error. This chain links TRBV12-3 or TRBV12-4 with TRBJ2-7, with 11 bases identical to TRBD1. The CDR3 runs to 14 residues. CDR3 nucleotide sequence: TGTGCCAGCAGTTCGAGAGGGACAGGGGGTCGGATGAACTTC. Translating gives CASSSRGTGGRMNF.

A few counts support this clonotype. The chain is built from TRBV29-1 and TRBJ2-7; D is unclear. Per germline, CDR1 SQVTM and CDR2 ANQGSEA. Trimming shortened V by 6 bases and J by 2 bases, and 14 bases separated the two germline ends. This CDR3 spans 13 amino acids. The CDR3 reads CSVTEHLPYEQYF. As DNA, the CDR3 is TGCAGCGTCACCGAACACCTTCCCTACGAGCAGTACTTC.

This clonotype appeared once. The genes are TRBV6-1 and TRBJ2-7; 7 nucleotides agree with TRBD2. Looked up from germline, CDR1 is MNHNS and CDR2 is SASEGT. CDR3 size: 14 residues. J gave up 3 bases and V 8 bases, and 10 bases lay outside the gene matches. CDR3 protein: CASVRGRGRYEQYF. The CDR3 DNA reads TGTGCCAGCGTCCGGGGGAGGGGACGCTACGAGCAGTACTTC.

This clonotype was recorded a few times. The V gene is TRBV2, the J gene TRBJ1-5; no clear D gene. The V end was cut by 7 bases, the J end by 11 bases, with 18 bases between. The CDR3 loop spans 13 amino acids. Germline lookup yields CDR1 SNHLY and CDR2 FYNNEI. Written as DNA, the CDR3 is TGTGCCAGCACAGAGGCCCGCGAAATCGCCCAGCATTTT. Its protein product is CASTEAREIAQHF.

The chain is built from TRBV10-3 and TRBJ2-5; TRBD2 agrees at 11 bases. The CDR3 runs to 15 residues. Looked up from germline, CDR1 is ENHRY and CDR2 is SYGVKD. V lost 10 bases, J lost 2 bases, and 9 bases stayed unmatched. CDR3 sequence: CANSGTSGPQETQYF. The DNA for the CDR3 is TGTGCCAACTCCGGGACTAGCGGTCCACAAGAGACCCAGTACTTC.

V gene TRBV20-1 combines with J gene TRBJ1-2; 8 bases agree with TRBD1. The junction had 3 bases not matched to a gene; V was cut back by 4 bases and J by 5 bases. The CDR3 is 12 residues long. In germline, CDR1 is DFQATT, CDR2 SNEGSKA (reference sequence). The CDR3 DNA reads as TGCAGTGCTACGGGACAGGTGTATGGCTACACCTTC. Protein: CSATGQVYGYTF.

DNA for the CDR3: TGCGCCAGCAGCCAAGATTCCAGGGCCACCTACAATGAGCAGTTCTTC. Its translation: CASSQDSRATYNEQFF. V gene TRBV4-3 combines with J gene TRBJ2-1; possibly TRBD1 for D (5 bases). Germline V gene sequence: CDR1 LGHNA, CDR2 YSLEER. V was shortened by 0 bases and J by 2 bases, with 11 bases between the two germline ends. The CDR3 length is 16 residues.